This is a list of T cell receptor beta chains from one sample in a study of CD8 T cells in Susac syndrome. TCRdb passed the immunoSEQ multiplex PCR reads through MiXCR, listing each CDR3 protein once. This table has around 170,000 distinct CDR3 sequences, approximately 95% appearing once. The source material was CD4+ T cells from PBMCs. These receptors all come from a human donor with Susac syndrome. Each CDR3 is given with its conserved first and last residue. A D gene is named only where the DNA matches it firmly. Size tells how often a clone was seen (once, few, many) or the class of an expanded clone, and some rows leave it out.

V gene: TRBV3-1; D gene: NA; J gene: TRBJ2-5; clone size: NA; CDR3 protein: CASSQGVGRETQYF; CDR3 DNA: TGTGCCAGCAGCCAAGGGGTAGGGCGGGAGACCCAGTACTTC
V gene: TRBV10-3; D gene: NA; J gene: TRBJ2-1; clone size: NA; CDR3 protein: CAISGGQNEQFF; CDR3 DNA: TGTGCCATCAGTGGGGGGCAAAATGAGCAGTTCTTC
V gene: TRBV7-2; D gene: TRBD1; J gene: TRBJ2-7; clone size: few; CDR3 protein: CASNRPGQKYEQYF; CDR3 DNA: TGTGCCAGCAACCGACCGGGACAGAAATACGAGCAGTACTTC
V gene: TRBV20-1; D gene: TRBD2; J gene: TRBJ2-1; clone size: NA; CDR3 protein: CSLSGGLSNEQFF; CDR3 DNA: TGCAGCCTTAGCGGGGGCCTCTCCAATGAGCAGTTCTTC
V gene: TRBV29-1; D gene: NA; J gene: TRBJ1-1; clone size: NA; CDR3 protein: CSVGGRLNTEAFF; CDR3 DNA: TGCAGCGTTGGGGGACGGCTGAACACTGAAGCTTTCTTT
V gene: TRBV7-2; D gene: NA; J gene: TRBJ2-5; clone size: once; CDR3 protein: CASSLTGPRETQYF; CDR3 DNA: TGTGCCAGCAGCTTAACGGGACCTCGGGAGACCCAGTACTTC
V gene: TRBV30; D gene: NA; J gene: TRBJ1-5; clone size: NA; CDR3 protein: CAWSGRGRQPQHF; CDR3 DNA: TGTGCCTGGAGTGGGCGAGGGAGACAGCCCCAGCATTTT
V gene: TRBV19; D gene: NA; J gene: TRBJ2-4; clone size: once; CDR3 protein: CASSIGGDVGKNIQYF; CDR3 DNA: TGTGCCAGTAGTATTGGAGGGGACGTCGGCAAAAACATTCAGTACTTC
V gene: TRBV6-2/TRBV6-3; D gene: NA; J gene: TRBJ2-7; clone size: NA; CDR3 protein: CASRGMGRVDEQYF; CDR3 DNA: TGTGCCAGCAGGGGGATGGGCAGGGTCGACGAGCAGTACTTC
V gene: TRBV2; D gene: TRBD1; J gene: TRBJ1-4; clone size: once; CDR3 protein: CASANRGINEKLFF; CDR3 DNA: TGTGCCAGCGCGAACAGGGGAATTAATGAAAAACTGTTTTTT
V gene: TRBV29-1; D gene: TRBD1; J gene: TRBJ2-4; clone size: NA; CDR3 protein: CSATAGQGTLAKNIQYF; CDR3 DNA: TGCAGCGCCACGGCGGGACAGGGGACCTTAGCCAAAAACATTCAGTACTTC
V gene: TRBV25-1; D gene: NA; J gene: TRBJ2-2; clone size: NA; CDR3 protein: CASSVLAAPNTGELFF; CDR3 DNA: TGTGCCAGCAGTGTCCTCGCAGCACCGAACACCGGGGAGCTGTTTTTT
V gene: TRBV20-1; D gene: TRBD1; J gene: TRBJ1-2; clone size: NA; CDR3 protein: CSARVTGTGGSGGYTF; CDR3 DNA: TGCAGTGCTAGAGTAACCGGGACAGGGGGTTCTGGTGGCTACACCTTC
V gene: TRBV30; D gene: NA; J gene: TRBJ2-1; clone size: NA; CDR3 protein: CAWSGPWASEQFF; CDR3 DNA: TGTGCCTGGAGTGGCCCCTGGGCAAGTGAGCAGTTCTTC
V gene: TRBV20-1; D gene: NA; J gene: TRBJ2-1; clone size: once; CDR3 protein: CSATLNNEQFF; CDR3 DNA: TGCAGTGCTACCCTAAACAATGAGCAGTTCTTC
V gene: TRBV4-3; D gene: TRBD2; J gene: TRBJ2-3; clone size: NA; CDR3 protein: CASSFGTSGTSLGGTQYF; CDR3 DNA: TGCGCCAGCAGTTTCGGGACTAGCGGGACCTCTTTGGGTGGTACGCAGTATTTT
V gene: TRBV20-1; D gene: NA; J gene: TRBJ2-2; clone size: NA; CDR3 protein: CSARFPGLGELFF; CDR3 DNA: TGCAGTGCTAGGTTCCCAGGTCTGGGGGAGCTGTTTTTT
V gene: TRBV15; D gene: NA; J gene: TRBJ2-1; clone size: NA; CDR3 protein: CATSRVMVSSYNEQFF; CDR3 DNA: TGTGCCACCAGCAGAGTGATGGTGAGCTCCTACAATGAGCAGTTCTTC
V gene: TRBV28; D gene: NA; J gene: TRBJ1-2; clone size: NA; CDR3 protein: CASSLRQSGPLNYGYTF; CDR3 DNA: TGTGCCAGCAGTCTCCGCCAATCCGGGCCGCTTAACTATGGCTACACCTTC
V gene: TRBV15; D gene: NA; J gene: TRBJ2-3; clone size: NA; CDR3 protein: CATSRALATRFTDTQYF; CDR3 DNA: TGTGCCACCAGCAGAGCTTTGGCGACAAGGTTCACAGATACGCAGTATTTT
V gene: TRBV5-1; D gene: TRBD1; J gene: TRBJ2-1; clone size: NA; CDR3 protein: CASSLGLETGVEQFF; CDR3 DNA: TGCGCCAGCAGCTTGGGTTTGGAGACAGGGGTCGAGCAGTTCTTC
V gene: TRBV24-1; D gene: NA; J gene: TRBJ2-1; clone size: NA; CDR3 protein: CATSGGTKMKEQFF; CDR3 DNA: TGTGCCACCAGTGGTGGGACAAAGATGAAGGAGCAGTTCTTC
V gene: TRBV5-1; D gene: TRBD2; J gene: TRBJ2-7; clone size: NA; CDR3 protein: CASSLPGLAGGSSYEQYF; CDR3 DNA: TGCGCCAGCAGCTTGCCGGGACTAGCGGGAGGCAGCTCCTACGAGCAGTACTTC
V gene: TRBV29-1; D gene: TRBD2; J gene: TRBJ2-5; clone size: NA; CDR3 protein: CSVVRASGFQETQYF; CDR3 DNA: TGCAGCGTTGTCAGGGCTAGCGGCTTCCAAGAGACCCAGTACTTC
V gene: TRBV7-3; D gene: NA; J gene: TRBJ1-3; clone size: NA; CDR3 protein: CASGNGNTIYF; CDR3 DNA: TGTGCCAGCGGCAACGGAAACACCATATATTTT
V gene: TRBV7-2; D gene: NA; J gene: TRBJ2-2; clone size: few; CDR3 protein: CASSSIPGLNTGELFF; CDR3 DNA: TGTGCCAGCAGTTCGATTCCGGGACTGAACACCGGGGAGCTGTTTTTT
V gene: TRBV28; D gene: TRBD2; J gene: TRBJ2-1; clone size: NA; CDR3 protein: CASSSSGEGYNEQFF; CDR3 DNA: TGTGCCAGCAGTTCCAGCGGGGAGGGGTACAATGAGCAGTTCTTC
V gene: TRBV7-9; D gene: TRBD1; J gene: TRBJ1-5; clone size: NA; CDR3 protein: CASSLSGTGDQPQHF; CDR3 DNA: TGTGCCAGCAGCCTCTCCGGGACAGGGGATCAGCCCCAGCATTTT
V gene: TRBV28; D gene: NA; J gene: TRBJ1-4; clone size: NA; CDR3 protein: CASTPASQGRELFF; CDR3 DNA: TGTGCCAGCACCCCGGCGTCGCAGGGTAGAGAACTGTTTTTT
V gene: TRBV6-2/TRBV6-3; D gene: TRBD1; J gene: TRBJ1-1; clone size: once; CDR3 protein: CASRRTGNTEAFF; CDR3 DNA: TGTGCCAGCCGAAGGACAGGGAACACTGAAGCTTTCTTT
V gene: TRBV18; D gene: TRBD1; J gene: TRBJ2-1; clone size: NA; CDR3 protein: CASSFGQDNEQFF; CDR3 DNA: TGTGCCAGCTCTTTTGGACAGGACAATGAGCAGTTCTTC
V gene: TRBV5-1; D gene: TRBD2; J gene: TRBJ2-7; clone size: once; CDR3 protein: CASSSTGGNYEQYF; CDR3 DNA: TGCGCCAGCAGCTCGACGGGAGGCAACTACGAGCAGTACTTC
V gene: TRBV3-1; D gene: NA; J gene: TRBJ2-2; clone size: NA; CDR3 protein: CASSRRTRGRGELFF; CDR3 DNA: TGTGCCAGCAGCCGCAGAACTAGGGGACGGGGGGAGCTGTTTTTT
V gene: TRBV3-1; D gene: NA; J gene: TRBJ2-1; clone size: NA; CDR3 protein: CASSQVGSSQFF; CDR3 DNA: TGTGCCAGCAGCCAAGTGGGAAGTTCCCAGTTCTTC
V gene: TRBV20-1; D gene: NA; J gene: TRBJ2-5; clone size: NA; CDR3 protein: CSAILRSGQETQYF; CDR3 DNA: TGCAGTGCTATCTTAAGGAGCGGCCAAGAGACCCAGTACTTC
V gene: TRBV20-1; D gene: TRBD1; J gene: TRBJ2-1; clone size: NA; CDR3 protein: CSASLGQGAYNEQFF; CDR3 DNA: TGCAGTGCTTCCTTGGGACAGGGAGCCTACAATGAGCAGTTCTTC
V gene: TRBV2; D gene: NA; J gene: TRBJ2-7; clone size: NA; CDR3 protein: CASSWDEQYF; CDR3 DNA: TGTGCCAGCAGCTGGGACGAGCAGTACTTC
V gene: TRBV15; D gene: TRBD1; J gene: TRBJ1-4; clone size: NA; CDR3 protein: CATSMRQGREKLFF; CDR3 DNA: TGTGCCACCAGCATGCGACAGGGGAGAGAAAAACTGTTTTTT
V gene: TRBV15; D gene: TRBD1; J gene: TRBJ2-1; clone size: NA; CDR3 protein: CATSSRTGEGDEQFF; CDR3 DNA: TGTGCCACCAGCAGCCGGACAGGGGAGGGTGATGAGCAGTTCTTC
V gene: TRBV5-1; D gene: NA; J gene: TRBJ2-3; clone size: NA; CDR3 protein: CASRAQVASTDTQYF; CDR3 DNA: TGCGCCAGCAGAGCGCAGGTAGCTAGCACAGATACGCAGTATTTT
V gene: TRBV6-5; D gene: NA; J gene: TRBJ1-1; clone size: NA; CDR3 protein: CASSYTPNTEAFF; CDR3 DNA: TGTGCCAGCAGTTACACACCCAACACTGAAGCTTTCTTT
V gene: TRBV25-1; D gene: TRBD1; J gene: TRBJ1-6; clone size: NA; CDR3 protein: CASSVGTGGRNSPLHF; CDR3 DNA: TGTGCCAGCAGTGTAGGGACAGGGGGCAGGAATTCACCCCTCCACTTT
V gene: TRBV6-5; D gene: TRBD1; J gene: TRBJ1-2; clone size: NA; CDR3 protein: CASSYGPGGYGYTF; CDR3 DNA: TGTGCCAGCAGTTACGGACCAGGGGGCTATGGCTACACCTTC
V gene: TRBV4-3; D gene: TRBD2; J gene: TRBJ2-1; clone size: NA; CDR3 protein: CASSQDFGLAGRYNEQFF; CDR3 DNA: TGCGCCAGCAGCCAAGATTTCGGACTAGCGGGACGTTACAATGAGCAGTTCTTC
V gene: TRBV4-1; D gene: TRBD2; J gene: TRBJ2-5; clone size: NA; CDR3 protein: CASSQDKRGGGETQYF; CDR3 DNA: TGCGCCAGCAGCCAAGATAAGCGGGGGGGCGGTGAGACCCAGTACTTC
V gene: TRBV15; D gene: TRBD2; J gene: TRBJ2-1; clone size: NA; CDR3 protein: CAIRRAGGLSYEQFF; CDR3 DNA: TGTGCCATCAGGAGAGCGGGGGGCCTCTCCTATGAGCAGTTCTTC
V gene: TRBV5-1; D gene: NA; J gene: TRBJ2-7; clone size: once; CDR3 protein: CASSRYPGPPSYEQYF; CDR3 DNA: TGCGCCAGCAGCCGTTACCCGGGGCCTCCCTCCTACGAGCAGTACTTC
V gene: TRBV5-1; D gene: TRBD1; J gene: TRBJ1-6; clone size: NA; CDR3 protein: CASATGGHSPLHF; CDR3 DNA: TGCGCCAGCGCGACAGGGGGTCATTCACCCCTCCACTTT
V gene: TRBV27; D gene: TRBD1; J gene: TRBJ1-1; clone size: NA; CDR3 protein: CASSPIIPRTGAAFF; CDR3 DNA: TGTGCCAGCAGTCCTATAATTCCGAGGACAGGGGCGGCTTTCTTT
V gene: TRBV5-1; D gene: TRBD2; J gene: TRBJ2-5; clone size: few; CDR3 protein: CASSLENPGLAVATQYF; CDR3 DNA: TGCGCCAGCAGCTTGGAGAACCCGGGACTAGCGGTAGCAACCCAGTACTTC
V gene: TRBV20-1; D gene: NA; J gene: TRBJ2-2; clone size: NA; CDR3 protein: CSARDLGTSLVSGELFF; CDR3 DNA: TGCAGTGCTAGAGATTTAGGAACCTCATTAGTGTCCGGGGAGCTGTTTTTT
V gene: TRBV18; D gene: NA; J gene: TRBJ2-5; clone size: NA; CDR3 protein: CASSEKETQYF; CDR3 DNA: TGTGCCAGCTCCGAAAAAGAGACCCAGTACTTC